The T cell receptor beta chain under discussion was sequenced for a study of blood T cells in healthy people across ages. Only a few counts were recorded for this clonotype. The authors ran a second PCR of about 7 to 11 cycles using a sample-barcoded 5' primer and a J-beta primer mix. TCRdb analysed the 5' RACE reads with MiXCR anew, one entry per CDR3 protein. This table has approximately 780,000 distinct CDR3 sequences, approximately 24% appearing once. V lost 6 bases to trimming and J lost 7 bases, with 21 bases between them. The germline CDR1 and CDR2 sequences are KGHSH and LQKENI. The CDR3 extends over 16 amino acids. This same sample was also part of a study on T cells of mothers and their children.

Sequencing used blood. This sequence originates from a boy between 10 and 17 years old in good health. V gene TRBV18 combines with J gene TRBJ1-4, with D tentatively TRBD1 (6 bases). In DNA, the CDR3 is TGTGCCAGCTCGCCTGAATGGGGGCGAGGGGGTGAAAAACTGTTTTTT. This sequence encodes CASSPEWGRGGEKLFF.